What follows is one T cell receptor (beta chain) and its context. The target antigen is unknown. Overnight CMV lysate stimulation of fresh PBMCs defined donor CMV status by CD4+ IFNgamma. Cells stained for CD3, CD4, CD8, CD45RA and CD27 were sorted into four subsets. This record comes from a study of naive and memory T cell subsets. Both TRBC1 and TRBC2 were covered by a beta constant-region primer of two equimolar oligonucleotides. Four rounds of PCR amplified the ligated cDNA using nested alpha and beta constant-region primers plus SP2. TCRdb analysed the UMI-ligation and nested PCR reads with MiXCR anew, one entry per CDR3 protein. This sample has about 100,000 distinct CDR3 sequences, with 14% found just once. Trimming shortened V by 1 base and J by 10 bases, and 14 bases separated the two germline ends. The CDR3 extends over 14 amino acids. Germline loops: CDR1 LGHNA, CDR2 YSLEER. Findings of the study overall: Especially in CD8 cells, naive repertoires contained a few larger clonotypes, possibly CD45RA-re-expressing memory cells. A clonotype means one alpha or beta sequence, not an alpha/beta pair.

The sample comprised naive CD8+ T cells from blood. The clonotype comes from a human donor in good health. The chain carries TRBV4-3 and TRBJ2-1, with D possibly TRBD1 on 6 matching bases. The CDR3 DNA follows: TGCGCCAGCAGCCAAGCACAGGGTCGAGAAGAGCAGTTCTTC. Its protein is CASSQAQGREEQFF.